This T cell receptor (beta chain) was documented in a study of human T cells and chemical hapten exposure. Time point denoted: patch test 3, about 24 weeks after DPC sensitization. Treatment noted: therapeutic diphenylcyclopropenone sensitization with weekly scalp DPC. Germline-derived CDR1 and CDR2 are SGDLS and YYNGEE. V was trimmed by 1 base and J by 3 bases, leaving 8 bases between them. The CDR3 length is 14 residues. MiXCR, applied by TCRdb to the RACE reads, yields one record per CDR3 protein. The sample carries 150,000 to 200,000 distinct CDR3 sequences, roughly a quarter recorded once. This clonotype has a count of ten or more.

The chain carries TRBV9 and TRBJ2-1; D uncertain. The material was whole blood, obtained in connection with sensitization to the hapten diphenylcyclopropenone (DPC). The sequence was obtained from a woman aged 35 to 49 with alopecia areata. Some clones in this sample may be carry-over from other donors' samples. The DNA for the CDR3 is TGTGCCAGCAGCGTAAAGGAGCTCTACAATGAGCAGTTCTTC. Translation: CASSVKELYNEQFF.